This TCR beta chain was recovered during a study of CD8+ T cells in alopecia areata. cDNA prepared by RNA extraction and subsequent reverse transcription served as the template for sequencing. Some clones are missing from TCRdb's copy, which holds only in-frame ones; the method was immunoSEQ multiplex PCR. The repertoire includes approximately 150,000 clones, around 87% of them detected once, and about 15% sits in the top ten. CDR1 is SQVTM and CDR2 is ANQGSEA in the germline V gene. The V segment lost 5 bases and the J segment 1 base; nucleotides outside the gene matches: 8. The CDR3 is 14 amino acids.

V gene TRBV29-1 combines with J gene TRBJ2-7; 7 bases align to TRBD1. This specimen consisted of CD8+ T cells sorted from blood, obtained at week 0. This TCR came from a human donor with alopecia areata. The CDR3 is CSVRSTGTSYEQYF. DNA for the CDR3: TGCAGCGTTCGTTCGACAGGGACGTCCTACGAGCAGTACTTC.